This TCR beta chain stems from a study of blood T cell repertoires in COVID-19. Patients in Seattle were enrolled during active infection, then followed longitudinally. The CDR3 is 16 residues long. V shed 5 bases and J 7 bases; nucleotides not matched to a gene: 9. The germline V gene has CDR1 KGHSH and CDR2 LQKENI. In the authors' workflow: Scientists estimated how many nucleated cells there were by amplifying reference gene primers. The repertoire was sequenced with immunoSEQ multiplex PCR; TCRdb's copy has only in-frame clones and lacks some. That table is the source of V, J and clone size, and D and trimming were worked out from the DNA. The table lists fewer than 350,000 clones, less than 90% of them singletons.

The sequence derives from a woman aged 25 to 45 with COVID-19, enrolled during active disease. The material sequenced was peripheral blood. The chain recombines TRBV18 with TRBJ1-6; TRBD1 agrees at 9 bases. CDR3 protein: CASSSDRGGRNSPLHF. Written as DNA, the CDR3 is TGTGCCAGCTCATCGGACAGGGGCGGAAGGAATTCACCCCTCCACTTT.